Shown below are 24 T cell receptor beta chains from a single sample sequenced in a study of OX40 agonist ivuxolimab in advanced cancers. Only in-frame clones appear in the TCRdb table, and some are missing; sequencing was by immunoSEQ multiplex PCR. This sample carries around 35,000 clones, around 86% of them seen once, and the ten largest clones take 2.4%. This specimen consisted of CD4+ or CD8+ T cells sorted from blood, obtained in a trial of the OX40 agonist ivuxolimab. These receptors were taken from an adult with an advanced solid tumor such as melanoma, head and neck, liver or kidney cancer.

V gene TRBV5-1 combines with J gene TRBJ2-3; 9 bases are shared with TRBD2. The V and J ends lost 2 bases and 5 bases, in that order; junction bases with no gene match: 9. The CDR3 covers 16 residues. Germline V gene lookup returns CDR1 SGHRS and CDR2 YFSETQ. CDR3 residues: CASSLLAGVEGDTQYF. The DNA for the CDR3 is TGCGCCAGCAGCTTATTAGCGGGGGTGGAGGGAGATACGCAGTATTTT.

J is TRBJ1-6 and V is TRBV9; D not certain. Germline assignment: CDR1 SGDLS and CDR2 YYNGEE. This CDR3 region has 15 residues. V was pared by 4 bases and J by 10 bases, with 18 bases between. The CDR3 sequence is CASSLFGDNRSPLHF. DNA for the CDR3: TGTGCCAGCAGCTTATTCGGCGACAATCGATCACCCCTCCACTTT.

This chain links TRBV9 with TRBJ1-3; D is possibly TRBD1 (6 bases). V lost 0 bases and J lost 2, with 15 bases in between. The CDR3 has 17 residues. Germline V gene sequence: CDR1 SGDLS, CDR2 YYNGEE. The chain's CDR3 is CASSVDFGQNTGNTIYF. CDR3 bases: TGTGCCAGCAGCGTAGATTTTGGACAGAATACTGGAAACACCATATATTTT. Full variable domain (rest looked up from reference TRBV9 and TRBJ1-3): DSGVTQTPKHLITATGQRVTLRCSPRSGDLSVYWYQQSLDQGLQFLIQYYNGEERAKGNILERFSAQQFPDLHSELNLSSLELGDSALYFCASSVDFGQNTGNTIYFGEGSWLTVV.

The V gene is TRBV9, the J gene TRBJ2-5; TRBD2 might be the D (5 bases). Germline V gene sequence: CDR1 SGDLS, CDR2 YYNGEE. The CDR3 runs to 13 residues. Trimming shortened V by 4 bases and J by 3 bases, and 10 bases separated the two germline ends. CDR3 DNA: TGTGCCAGCAGCTGGAGGAGCGAAGAGACCCAGTACTTC. Protein: CASSWRSEETQYF.

The chain uses TRBV6-1 and TRBJ2-3; a weak D match, TRBD2 (6 bases). V lost 10 bases, J lost 4 bases, and 18 bases lay in between. Germline CDR1 and CDR2: MNHNS and SASEGT. The CDR3 consists of 14 residues. The CDR3 sequence: CAMTAEGWADTQYF. CDR3 coding DNA: TGTGCCATGACCGCGGAGGGGTGGGCAGATACGCAGTATTTT.

The chain carries TRBV19 and TRBJ2-2; 9 bases agree with TRBD1. Germline V gene sequence: CDR1 LNHDA, CDR2 SQIVND (reference sequence). V shed 7 bases, J shed 2 bases, and the junction held 5 bases outside the gene matches. CDR3 length equals 15 residues. CDR3 coding DNA: TGTGCCAGTAAGGGGGGACAGGGTAACACCGGGGAGCTGTTTTTT. As protein: CASKGGQGNTGELFF. Supplemented by reference TRBV19 and TRBJ2-2, the full variable domain reads DGGITQSPKYLFRKEGQNVTLSCEQNLNHDAMYWYRQDPGQGLRLIYYSQIVNDFQKGDIAEGYSVSREKKESFPLTVTSAQKNPTAFYLCASKGGQGNTGELFFGEGSRLTVL.

V and J are TRBV6-5 and TRBJ1-4; D perhaps matches TRBD1 (5 bases). V gave up 7 bases and J gave up 8 bases, with 17 bases separating them. The germline V gene encodes CDR1 MNHEY and CDR2 SVGAGI. CDR3 length: 14 amino acids. CDR3 loop: CASNNRQGGEKLFF. Written as DNA, the CDR3 is TGTGCCAGCAATAATCGGCAGGGTGGAGAAAAACTGTTTTTT.

The chain's CDR3 is CASRDGQANTEAFF. The CDR3 DNA reads TGTGCCAGTAGGGATGGGCAGGCGAACACTGAAGCTTTCTTT. The gene calls are TRBV19 and TRBJ1-1; D gene uncertain. Per the germline V gene, CDR1 is LNHDA and CDR2 is SQIVND (reference sequence). V lost 6 bases, J lost 1 base, and 12 bases lay in between. CDR3 length equals 14 residues.

The rearrangement uses TRBV7-2 and TRBJ2-1; TRBD2 matches at 9 bases. The CDR3 has 15 amino acids. Trimming cost V 1 base and J 6 bases; bases outside gene matches: 4. Germline V gene sequence: CDR1 SGHTA, CDR2 FQGNSA. DNA for the CDR3: TGTGCCAGCAGCTTAGTTGCGGGGGGGCTCAATGAGCAGTTCTTC. As protein: CASSLVAGGLNEQFF.

This chain connects TRBV19 to TRBJ1-6; tentative D call: TRBD1 (5 bases). In germline, CDR1 is LNHDA, CDR2 SQIVND (reference sequence). The V end was cut by 3 bases, the J end by 4 bases, with 13 bases between. The CDR3 covers 16 residues. The CDR3 here is CASSISVTAYNSPLHF. As DNA, the CDR3 is TGTGCCAGTAGTATCTCCGTGACAGCTTATAATTCACCCCTCCACTTT.

V and J are TRBV27 and TRBJ1-5; possibly TRBD1 for D (5 bases). The CDR3 contains 14 residues. Per the germline V gene, CDR1 is MNHEY and CDR2 is SMNVEV (reference sequence). V dropped 5 bases and J dropped 1 base, with 9 bases sitting between them. CDR3 DNA sequence: TGTGCCAGCAGTCCCTGGGGCAGCAATCAGCCCCAGCATTTT. Its protein is CASSPWGSNQPQHF.

This chain joins TRBV6-1 and TRBJ1-1, with unresolved D. This CDR3 contains 12 residues. Germline V CDR1 and CDR2: MNHNS, SASEGT. V was clipped by 6 bases and J by 0 bases, with 5 bases between them. The CDR3 reads CASSDLNTEAFF. CDR3 DNA: TGTGCCAGCAGCGACCTGAACACTGAAGCTTTCTTT.

The V gene is TRBV18, the J gene TRBJ1-2, with 7 nucleotides matching TRBD1. J lost 3 bases, V lost 1 base, and 5 bases had no gene match. The CDR3 has 15 residues. From germline, CDR1 is KGHSH and CDR2 LQKENI. The CDR3 coding sequence is TGTGCCAGCTCACCACTTGGACAGGTGGACTATGGCTACACCTTC. This codes for CASSPLGQVDYGYTF. Variable domain in full (rest from reference TRBV18 and TRBJ1-2): NAGVMQNPRHLVRRRGQEARLRCSPMKGHSHVYWYRQLPEEGLKFMVYLQKENIIDESGMPKERFSAEFPKEGPSILRIQQVVRGDSAAYFCASSPLGQVDYGYTFGSGTRLTVV.

CDR3 loop: CASSRDITSPLHF. CDR3 nucleotides: TGCGCCAGCTCCAGGGACATTACCTCACCCCTCCACTTT. The chain recombines TRBV5-1 with TRBJ1-6, with D perhaps matching TRBD1 (6 bases). V was cut by 7 bases and J by 10 bases, with 15 bases left in between. The germline V gene encodes CDR1 SGHRS and CDR2 YFSETQ. CDR3 length: 13 residues.

The chain combines TRBV14 with TRBJ2-6; D is unresolved. The V gene lost 1 base and the J gene lost 4 bases, with 11 bases spanning the gap. The CDR3 runs 16 residues. Germline assignment: CDR1 SGHDN and CDR2 FVKESK. CDR3 bases: TGTGCCAGCAGCCAAGCAGGACGTTCGGGGGCCAACGTCCTGACTTTC. This encodes CASSQAGRSGANVLTF.

This clone was seen a few times. The chain couples TRBV9 to TRBJ1-2; 7 bases fit TRBD1. Germline values: CDR1 SGDLS, CDR2 YYNGEE. Trimming removed 4 bases from V and 3 bases from J; junction bases left unmatched: 3. CDR3 length equals 13 residues. The CDR3 DNA reads TGTGCCAGCAGCCCGACAGGGTACTATGGCTACACCTTC. Protein: CASSPTGYYGYTF. Using reference TRBV9 and TRBJ1-2 for the parts outside the CDR3, the full variable domain is DSGVTQTPKHLITATGQRVTLRCSPRSGDLSVYWYQQSLDQGLQFLIQYYNGEERAKGNILERFSAQQFPDLHSELNLSSLELGDSALYFCASSPTGYYGYTFGSGTRLTVV.

The chain joins TRBV11-1 to TRBJ1-1; D unresolved. Germline CDR1 is SGHAT and CDR2 is FQDESV (reference sequence). The CDR3 has 15 residues. Trimming stripped 1 base from V and 5 bases from J, with 14 bases between. The CDR3 spells CASSLVGQAGTEAFF. The CDR3 nucleotides read TGTGCCAGCAGCTTAGTGGGCCAGGCCGGGACTGAAGCTTTCTTT. Full variable domain (missing parts from reference TRBV11-1 and TRBJ1-1): EAEVAQSPRYKITEKSQAVAFWCDPISGHATLYWYRQILGQGPELLVQFQDESVVDDSQLPKDRFSAERLKGVDSTLKIQPAELGDSAMYLCASSLVGQAGTEAFFGQGTRLTVV.

This clone was observed a handful of times. This chain joins TRBV7-3 and TRBJ1-6; D is uncertain. CDR1 and CDR2 (germline): SGHTA, FQGTGA. With 5 bases removed from V and 6 bases from J, the gap between germline ends came to 14 bases. The CDR3 totals 15 residues. The CDR3 loop reads CASSAVSGGNSPLHF. The CDR3 region has the DNA TGTGCCAGCAGCGCCGTCTCGGGCGGTAATTCACCCCTCCACTTT.

This clone was counted once. The J gene is TRBJ2-1, the V gene TRBV7-3; 8 bases agree with TRBD2. Germline V CDR1 and CDR2: SGHTA, FQGTGA. The J segment lost 4 bases and the V segment lost 5 bases, leaving 10 bases of the junction unmatched. The CDR3 loop spans 16 amino acids. CDR3 in amino acids: CASSPSERGRYNEQFF. Written as DNA, the CDR3 is TGTGCCAGCAGCCCATCTGAGCGGGGGCGTTACAATGAGCAGTTCTTC.

This chain links TRBV4-3 with TRBJ1-3, with D unclear. The CDR3 is 15 amino acids. Germline V gene lookup returns CDR1 LGHNA and CDR2 YSLEER. V was shortened by 4 bases and J by 4 bases, with 14 bases between the two germline ends. The CDR3 region is CASSRDPAGGNTIYF. Here the CDR3 DNA reads TGCGCCAGCAGCCGGGATCCTGCGGGGGGAAACACCATATATTTT.

This chain connects TRBV6-1 to TRBJ2-7; maybe TRBD1 (7 bases). V was trimmed by 6 bases and J by 4 bases, leaving 19 bases between them. CDR1 is MNHNS, CDR2 SASEGT, per germline. The CDR3 contains 15 residues. The CDR3 DNA reads as TGTGCCAGCAGGACAGGGTCGGGACTTCAGTACGAGCAGTACTTC. This codes for CASRTGSGLQYEQYF.

The chain recombines TRBV5-1 with TRBJ2-7; a weak D match, TRBD1 (6 bases). With 4 bases removed from V and 1 base from J, the gap between germline ends came to 9 bases. CDR3 length: 13 amino acids. Looked up from germline, CDR1 is SGHRS and CDR2 is YFSETQ. CDR3 protein: CASSVDRSYEQYF. CDR3 nucleotide sequence: TGCGCCAGCAGCGTAGACAGGTCCTACGAGCAGTACTTC.

This clone rates as medium-sized. The chain joins TRBV19 to TRBJ1-6, with 9 positions matching TRBD1. J was trimmed by 7 bases and V by 5 bases; bases with no gene match: 6. The CDR3 is 15 residues long. Germline V gene data show CDR1 as LNHDA and CDR2 as SQIVND (reference sequence). The CDR3 is CASSAPGTGNSPLHF. CDR3 sequence (DNA): TGTGCCAGTAGTGCTCCCGGGACAGGGAATTCACCCCTCCACTTT.

CDR3 amino acids: CASSRLAGGEETQYF. The CDR3 DNA is TGTGCCAGTAGCCGACTCGCGGGGGGGGAAGAGACCCAGTACTTC. The chain has TRBV19 and TRBJ2-5, with 9 bases identical to TRBD2. Germline CDR1 is LNHDA and CDR2 is SQIVND (reference sequence). The CDR3 runs to 15 residues. The junction had 8 bases not matched to a gene; V was cut back by 6 bases and J by 3 bases.